The sequence of this T cell receptor (beta chain) was determined in a study of T-cell reconstitution after alpha-beta-depleted transplantation in children. This clonotype was counted once. Unique molecular identifiers were incorporated when the TCRbeta library was constructed. Via MiXCR, TCRdb re-called the PCR reads, giving one row per CDR3 protein. This table has some 500,000 distinct CDR3 sequences, about 17% appearing once. The CDR3 is 14 amino acids. V dropped 5 bases and J dropped 6 bases, with 16 bases sitting between them. Germline CDR1 and CDR2: SGHAT and FQNNGV. The chain employs TRBV11-2 and TRBJ1-1; D gene ambiguous. This sequence originates from a human donor who donated a stem cell graft to a child with acute lymphoblastic leukemia. The sample consisted of PBMCs from the stem cell graft donor, taken from the stem cell graft. In nucleotides, the CDR3 is TGTGCCAGCAGCCCCCCACACCGGGAGCCTGAAGCTTTCTTT. It translates to CASSPPHREPEAFF. Full variable domain (missing parts from reference TRBV11-2 and TRBJ1-1): EAGVAQSPRYKIIEKRQSVAFWCNPISGHATLYWYQQILGQGPKLLIQFQNNGVVDDSQLPKDRFSAERLKGVDSTLKIQPAKLEDSAVYLCASSPPHREPEAFFGQGTRLTVV.